This T cell receptor beta chain emerged from a study of blood T cell repertoires in COVID-19. The CDR3 is made up of 16 amino acids. V was cut by 1 base and J by 0 bases, with 15 bases left in between. Germline CDR1 is SQVTM and CDR2 is ANQGSEA. Produced via immunoSEQ multiplex PCR; TCRdb's table is partial and in-frame only. This repertoire shows under 250,000 clones, approximately 82% found once; its top ten account for roughly 8.7%. The chain links TRBV29-1 to TRBJ1-2, with a tentative D call TRBD1 (6 bases). This sequence originates from a man in his forties or fifties with active or convalescent COVID-19. The sample consisted of peripheral blood. The CDR3: CSVEGRRGQPNYGYTF. In nucleotides, the CDR3 is TGCAGCGTTGAAGGAAGACGCGGACAGCCTAACTATGGCTACACCTTC.